The 4 T cell receptor beta chains reported below all come from one sample, sequenced in a study of blood T cell repertoires in COVID-19. The repertoire was sequenced with immunoSEQ multiplex PCR; TCRdb's copy has only in-frame clones and lacks some. The data show 260,000 or so clones, 85% seen once. Material for sequencing was PBMCs or T cells enriched from blood (not recorded which). The origin of the receptors is a woman aged 45-65 years who had recovered from COVID-19.

The chain couples TRBV28 to TRBJ1-5, with 10 bases aligning to TRBD1. The CDR3 sequence is 16 residues long. Germline CDR1 MDHEN, CDR2 SYDVKM. Trimming took 4 bases from V and 7 from J; bases not matched to a gene: 10. The CDR3 DNA reads as TGTGCCAGCAGTTCTTACGGGACAGGGGTAGGGCAGCCCCAGCATTTT. This sequence encodes CASSSYGTGVGQPQHF.

The gene calls are TRBV18 and TRBJ2-3; the match to TRBD1 covers 7 bases. V dropped 4 bases and J dropped 0; count of bases not matched to a gene: 10. This CDR3 comprises 17 residues. Germline lookup yields CDR1 KGHSH and CDR2 LQKENI. DNA of the CDR3: TGTGCCAGCTCACTAAAAGTCAGGGGGTCCAGCACAGATACGCAGTATTTT. This sequence encodes CASSLKVRGSSTDTQYF.

This clone has only a few counts. The J gene is TRBJ1-4, the V gene TRBV28; D is perhaps TRBD1 (5 bases). Trimming left V 1 base short and J 8 bases short, with 8 bases between. This CDR3 contains 13 residues. In germline, CDR1 is MDHEN, CDR2 SYDVKM. The CDR3 DNA follows: TGTGCCAGCAGTTTATTGACAGACGAAAAACTGTTTTTT. Amino acids: CASSLLTDEKLFF.

The V call is TRBV12-3 or TRBV12-4, the J call TRBJ1-2, with no clear D. V shed 6 bases and J shed 4 bases, with 12 bases lying between them. This CDR3 comprises 13 residues. CDR3 protein: CASSGRRGYGYTF. CDR3 DNA: TGTGCCAGCAGCGGTAGGCGGGGCTATGGCTACACCTTC.